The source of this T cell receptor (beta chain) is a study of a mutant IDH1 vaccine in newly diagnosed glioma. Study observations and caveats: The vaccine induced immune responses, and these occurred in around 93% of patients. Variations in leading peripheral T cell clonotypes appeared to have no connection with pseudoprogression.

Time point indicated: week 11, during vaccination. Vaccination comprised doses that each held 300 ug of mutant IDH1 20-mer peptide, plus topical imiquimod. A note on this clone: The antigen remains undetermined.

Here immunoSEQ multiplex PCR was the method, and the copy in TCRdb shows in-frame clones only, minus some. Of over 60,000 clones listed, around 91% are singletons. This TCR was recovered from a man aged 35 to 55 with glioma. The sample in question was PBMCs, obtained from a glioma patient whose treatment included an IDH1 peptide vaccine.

The CDR3 nucleotides are TGTGCCAGCAGTGGCGGCCCAGGAAGCAATCAGCCCCAGCATTTT. Translating gives CASSGGPGSNQPQHF. The genes are TRBV25-1 and TRBJ1-5, with D hard to call. V gave up 4 bases and J gave up 1 base, with 11 bases separating them. Germline values: CDR1 MGHDK, CDR2 SYGVNS. This CDR3 region has 15 residues. The whole variable domain, filled in from reference TRBV25-1 and TRBJ1-5, reads EADIYQTPRYLVIGTGKKITLECSQTMGHDKMYWYQQDPGMELHLIHYSYGVNSTEKGDLSSESTVSRIRTEHFPLTLESARPSHTSQYLCASSGGPGSNQPQHFGDGTRLSIL.